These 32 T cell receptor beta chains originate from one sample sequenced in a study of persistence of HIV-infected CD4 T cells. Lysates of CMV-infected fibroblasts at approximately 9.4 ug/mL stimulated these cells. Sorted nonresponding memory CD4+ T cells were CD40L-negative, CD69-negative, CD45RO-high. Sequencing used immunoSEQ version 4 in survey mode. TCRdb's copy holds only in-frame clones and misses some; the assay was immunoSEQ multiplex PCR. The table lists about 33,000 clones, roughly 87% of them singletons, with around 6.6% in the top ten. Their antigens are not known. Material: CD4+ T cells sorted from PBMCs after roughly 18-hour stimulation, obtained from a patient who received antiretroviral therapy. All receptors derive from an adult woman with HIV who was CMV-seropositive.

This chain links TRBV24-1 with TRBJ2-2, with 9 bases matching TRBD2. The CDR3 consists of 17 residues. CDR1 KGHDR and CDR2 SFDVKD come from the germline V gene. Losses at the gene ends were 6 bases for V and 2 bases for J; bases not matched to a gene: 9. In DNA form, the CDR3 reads TGTGCCACCAGTAGGCCCAGCGGGGGGCCTAACACCGGGGAGCTGTTTTTT. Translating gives CATSRPSGGPNTGELFF.

The CDR3 DNA reads TGTGCCAGCAGCCTTTCCGAGGGGGCTCAGTATTTT. As protein: CASSLSEGAQYF. The gene calls are TRBV5-6 and TRBJ2-3; 7 nucleotides agree with TRBD1. The V and J ends lost 4 bases and 12 bases, in that order; junction bases with no gene match: 8. CDR1 is SGHDT and CDR2 is YYEEEE in the germline V gene. This CDR3 has 12 residues.

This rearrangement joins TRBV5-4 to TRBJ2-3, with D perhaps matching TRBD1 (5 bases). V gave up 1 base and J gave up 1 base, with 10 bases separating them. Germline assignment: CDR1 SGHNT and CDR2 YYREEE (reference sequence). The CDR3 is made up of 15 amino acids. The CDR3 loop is CASSLRARGTDTQYF. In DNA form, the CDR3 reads TGTGCCAGCAGCTTGAGGGCCAGGGGCACAGATACGCAGTATTTT.

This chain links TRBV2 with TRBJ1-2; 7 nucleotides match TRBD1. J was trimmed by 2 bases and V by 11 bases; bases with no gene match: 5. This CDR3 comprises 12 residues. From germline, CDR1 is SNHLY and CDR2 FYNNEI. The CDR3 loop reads CAGETGNYGYTF. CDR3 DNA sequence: TGTGCCGGGGAGACAGGGAACTATGGCTACACCTTC.

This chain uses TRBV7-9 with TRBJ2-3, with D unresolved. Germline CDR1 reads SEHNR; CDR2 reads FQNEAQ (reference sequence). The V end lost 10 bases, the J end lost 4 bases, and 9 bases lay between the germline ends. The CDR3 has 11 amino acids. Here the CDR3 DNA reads TGTGCCACCTCAGCAGCAGATACGCAGTATTTT. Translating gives CATSAADTQYF.

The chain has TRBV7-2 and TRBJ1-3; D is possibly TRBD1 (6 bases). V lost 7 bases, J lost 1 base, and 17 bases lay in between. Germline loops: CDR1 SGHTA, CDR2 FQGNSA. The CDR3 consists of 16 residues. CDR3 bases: TGTGCCAGCACCGCACAGGGTAGTTCTTCTGGAAACACCATATATTTT. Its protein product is CASTAQGSSSGNTIYF.

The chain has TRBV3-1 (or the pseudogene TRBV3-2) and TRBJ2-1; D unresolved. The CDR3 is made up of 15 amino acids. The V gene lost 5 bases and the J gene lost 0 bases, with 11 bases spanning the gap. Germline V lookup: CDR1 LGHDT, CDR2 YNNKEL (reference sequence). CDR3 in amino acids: CASSSGRSSYNEQFF. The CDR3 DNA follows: TGTGCCAGCAGCTCGGGCAGGAGCTCCTACAATGAGCAGTTCTTC.

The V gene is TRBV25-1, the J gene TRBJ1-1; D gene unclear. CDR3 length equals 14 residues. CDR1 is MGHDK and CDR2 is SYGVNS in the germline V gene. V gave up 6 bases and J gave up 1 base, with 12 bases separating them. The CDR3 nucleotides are TGTGCCAGCAGAACCGCTAGCCCGAACACTGAAGCTTTCTTT. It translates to CASRTASPNTEAFF.

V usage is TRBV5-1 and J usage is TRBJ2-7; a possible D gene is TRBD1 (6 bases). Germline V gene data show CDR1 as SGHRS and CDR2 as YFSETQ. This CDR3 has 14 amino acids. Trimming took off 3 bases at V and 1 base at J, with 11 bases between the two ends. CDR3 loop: CASSSWTESYEQYF. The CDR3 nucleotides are TGCGCCAGCAGCTCATGGACAGAATCCTACGAGCAGTACTTC.

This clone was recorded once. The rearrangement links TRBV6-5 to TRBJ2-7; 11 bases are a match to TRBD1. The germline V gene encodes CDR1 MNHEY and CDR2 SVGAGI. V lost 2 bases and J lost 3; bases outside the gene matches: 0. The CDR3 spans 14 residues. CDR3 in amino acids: CASSYGTGGYEQYF. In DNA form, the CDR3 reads TGTGCCAGCAGTTACGGGACAGGGGGCTACGAGCAGTACTTC.

DNA for the CDR3: TGCAGCGTTGAAGCGGGGGCGCGGGGCTACACCTTC. This gives the protein CSVEAGARGYTF. This sequence joins TRBV29-1 and TRBJ1-2, with D tentatively TRBD1 (6 bases). Trimming took 1 base from V and 8 from J, leaving 11 bases between them. CDR3 size: 12 residues. The V gene's germline CDR1 is SQVTM and CDR2 ANQGSEA.

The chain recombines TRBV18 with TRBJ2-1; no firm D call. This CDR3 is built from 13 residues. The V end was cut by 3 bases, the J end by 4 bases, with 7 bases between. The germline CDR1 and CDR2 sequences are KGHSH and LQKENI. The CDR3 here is CASSPEQYNEQFF. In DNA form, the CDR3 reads TGTGCCAGCTCACCTGAACAGTACAATGAGCAGTTCTTC.

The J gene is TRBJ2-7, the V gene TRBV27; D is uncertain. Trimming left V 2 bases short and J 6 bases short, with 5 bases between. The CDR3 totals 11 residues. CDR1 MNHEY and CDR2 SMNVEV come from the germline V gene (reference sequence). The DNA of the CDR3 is TGTGCCAGCAGTTTAGGTCTCGAGCAGTACTTC. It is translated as CASSLGLEQYF.

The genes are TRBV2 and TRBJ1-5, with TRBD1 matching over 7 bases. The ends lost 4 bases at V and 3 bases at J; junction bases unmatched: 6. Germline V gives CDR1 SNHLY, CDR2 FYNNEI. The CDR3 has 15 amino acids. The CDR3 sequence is CASSGGQLNNQPQHF. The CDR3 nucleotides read TGTGCCAGCAGTGGGGGACAGCTGAACAATCAGCCCCAGCATTTT.

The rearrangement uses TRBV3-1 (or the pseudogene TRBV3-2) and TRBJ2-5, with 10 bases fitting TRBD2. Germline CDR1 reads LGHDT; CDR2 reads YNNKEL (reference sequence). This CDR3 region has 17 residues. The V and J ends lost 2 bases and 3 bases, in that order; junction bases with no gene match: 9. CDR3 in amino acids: CASSQTPSGSGKETQYF. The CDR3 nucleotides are TGTGCCAGCAGCCAAACACCTAGCGGGAGCGGGAAAGAGACCCAGTACTTC.

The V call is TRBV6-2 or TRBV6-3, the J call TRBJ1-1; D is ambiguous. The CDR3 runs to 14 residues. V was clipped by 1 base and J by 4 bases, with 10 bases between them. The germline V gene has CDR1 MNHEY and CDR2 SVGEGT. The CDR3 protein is CASSYLKIPTEAFF. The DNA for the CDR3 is TGTGCCAGCAGTTACTTGAAAATACCCACTGAAGCTTTCTTT.

CDR3 sequence (DNA): TGTGCCAGCAGTGACGGGCCAGCGGGGGGAGACGAGCAGTTCTTC. Its translation: CASSDGPAGGDEQFF. The rearrangement uses TRBV6-4 and TRBJ2-1; TRBD2 agrees at 9 bases. Germline V gene sequence: CDR1 MRHNA, CDR2 SNTAGT. The V segment lost 2 bases and the J segment 10 bases; nucleotides outside the gene matches: 9. The CDR3 is 15 residues long.

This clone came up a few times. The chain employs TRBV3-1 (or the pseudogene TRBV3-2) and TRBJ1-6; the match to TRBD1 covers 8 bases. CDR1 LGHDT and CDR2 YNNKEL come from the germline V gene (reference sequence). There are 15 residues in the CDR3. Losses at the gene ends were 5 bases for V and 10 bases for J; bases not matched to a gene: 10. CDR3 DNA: TGTGCCAGCAGCGCTCACAGGGGGGGAGAATCACCCCTCCACTTT. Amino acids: CASSAHRGGESPLHF.

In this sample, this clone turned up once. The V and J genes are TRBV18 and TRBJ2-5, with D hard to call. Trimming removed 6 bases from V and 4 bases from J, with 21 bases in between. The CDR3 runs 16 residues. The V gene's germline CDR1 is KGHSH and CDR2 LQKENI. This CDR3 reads CASSRETMAVVETQYF. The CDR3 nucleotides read TGTGCCAGCTCCCGAGAGACAATGGCCGTTGTAGAGACCCAGTACTTC.

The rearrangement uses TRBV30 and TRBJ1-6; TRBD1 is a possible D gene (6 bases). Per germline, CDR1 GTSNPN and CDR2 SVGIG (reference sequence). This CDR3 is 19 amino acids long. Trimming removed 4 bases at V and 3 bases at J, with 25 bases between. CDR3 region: CAWTTQRTTGNSYNSPLHF. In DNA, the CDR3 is TGTGCCTGGACGACTCAAAGAACTACAGGGAATAGCTATAATTCACCCCTCCACTTT.

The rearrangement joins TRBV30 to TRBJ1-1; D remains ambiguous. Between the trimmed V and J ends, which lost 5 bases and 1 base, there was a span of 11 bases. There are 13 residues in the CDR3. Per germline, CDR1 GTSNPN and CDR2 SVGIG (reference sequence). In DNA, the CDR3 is TGTGCCTGGGGTGACGGAGCGAACACTGAAGCTTTCTTT. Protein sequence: CAWGDGANTEAFF. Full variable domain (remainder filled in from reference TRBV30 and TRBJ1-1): SQTIHQWPATLVQPVGSPLSLECTVEGTSNPNLYWYRQAAGRGLQLLFYSVGIGQISSEVPQNLSASRPQDRQFILSSKKLLLSDSGFYLCAWGDGANTEAFFGQGTRLTVV.

CDR3 in amino acids: CASSLTAGRGTDTQYF. CDR3 bases: TGTGCCAGCAGCTTAACGGCCGGGAGGGGCACAGATACGCAGTATTTT. V is TRBV7-3 and J is TRBJ2-3, with TRBD2 identical over 8 bases. CDR3 length equals 16 residues. Germline V gene lookup returns CDR1 SGHTA and CDR2 FQGTGA. Germline trimming cut 0 bases from V and 1 base from J; bases unmatched to any gene: 3.

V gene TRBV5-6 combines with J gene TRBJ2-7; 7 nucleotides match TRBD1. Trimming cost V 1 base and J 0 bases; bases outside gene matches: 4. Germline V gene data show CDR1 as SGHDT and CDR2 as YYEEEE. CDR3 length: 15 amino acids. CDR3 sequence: CASSLRRGPSYEQYF. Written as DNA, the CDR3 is TGTGCCAGCAGCTTGAGAAGGGGGCCCTCCTACGAGCAGTACTTC.

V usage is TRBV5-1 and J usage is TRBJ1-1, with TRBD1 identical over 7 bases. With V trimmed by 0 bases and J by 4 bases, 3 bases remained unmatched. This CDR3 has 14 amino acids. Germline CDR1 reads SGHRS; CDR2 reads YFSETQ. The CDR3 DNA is TGCGCCAGCAGCTTGGGGGCAGGGGGCACTGAAGCTTTCTTT. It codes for CASSLGAGGTEAFF. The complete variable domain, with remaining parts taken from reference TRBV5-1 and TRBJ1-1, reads KAGVTQTPRYLIKTRGQQVTLSCSPISGHRSVSWYQQTPGQGLQFLFEYFSETQRNKGNFPGRFSGRQFSNSRSEMNVSTLELGDSALYLCASSLGAGGTEAFFGQGTRLTVV.

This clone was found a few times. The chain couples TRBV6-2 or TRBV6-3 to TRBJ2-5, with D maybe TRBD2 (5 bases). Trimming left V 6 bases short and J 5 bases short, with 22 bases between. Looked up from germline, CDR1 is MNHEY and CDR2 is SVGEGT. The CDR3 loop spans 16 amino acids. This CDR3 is CASSPGTTNSAETQYF. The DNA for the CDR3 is TGTGCCAGCAGCCCGGGAACCACAAATAGCGCGGAGACCCAGTACTTC.

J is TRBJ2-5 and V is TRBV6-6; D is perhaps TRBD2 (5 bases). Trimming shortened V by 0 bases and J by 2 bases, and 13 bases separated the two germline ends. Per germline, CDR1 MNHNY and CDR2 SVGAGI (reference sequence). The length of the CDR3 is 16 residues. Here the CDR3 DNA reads TGTGCCAGCAGTTACTCCTCGGGGTTTACACAAGAGACCCAGTACTTC. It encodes CASSYSSGFTQETQYF.

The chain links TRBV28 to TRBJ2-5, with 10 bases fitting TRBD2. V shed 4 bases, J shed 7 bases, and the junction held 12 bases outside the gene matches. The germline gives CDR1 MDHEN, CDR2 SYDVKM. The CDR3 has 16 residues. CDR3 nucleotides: TGTGCCAGCAGTTCGATGAGGGGGGCTAGCGGGAGGACCCAGTACTTC. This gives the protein CASSSMRGASGRTQYF. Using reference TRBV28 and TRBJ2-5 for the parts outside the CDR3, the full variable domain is DVKVTQSSRYLVKRTGEKVFLECVQDMDHENMFWYRQDPGLGLRLIYFSYDVKMKEKGDIPEGYSVSREKKERFSLILESASTNQTSMYLCASSSMRGASGRTQYFGPGTRLLVL.

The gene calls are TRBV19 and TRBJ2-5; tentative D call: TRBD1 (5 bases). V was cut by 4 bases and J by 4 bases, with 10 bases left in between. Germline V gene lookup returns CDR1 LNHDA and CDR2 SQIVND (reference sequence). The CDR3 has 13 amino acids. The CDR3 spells CASSTGMRETQYF. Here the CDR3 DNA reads TGTGCCAGTAGTACAGGGATGCGAGAGACCCAGTACTTC.

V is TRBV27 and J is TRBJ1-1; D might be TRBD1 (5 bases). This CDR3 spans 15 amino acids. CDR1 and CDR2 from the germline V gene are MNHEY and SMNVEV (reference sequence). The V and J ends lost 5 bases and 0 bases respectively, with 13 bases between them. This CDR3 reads CASSAYRLVNTEAFF. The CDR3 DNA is TGTGCCAGCAGTGCCTACAGGTTAGTGAACACTGAAGCTTTCTTT.

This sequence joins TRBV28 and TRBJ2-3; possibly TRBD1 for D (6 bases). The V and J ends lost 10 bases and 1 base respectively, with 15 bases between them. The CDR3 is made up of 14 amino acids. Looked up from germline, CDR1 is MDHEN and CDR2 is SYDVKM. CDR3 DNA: TGTGCCACCCCAGGGGATGGGGGCACAGATACGCAGTATTTT. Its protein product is CATPGDGGTDTQYF.

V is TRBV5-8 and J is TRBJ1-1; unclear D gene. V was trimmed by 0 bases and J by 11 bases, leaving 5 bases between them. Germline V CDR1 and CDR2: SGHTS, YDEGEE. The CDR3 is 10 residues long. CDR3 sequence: CASSLGSAFF. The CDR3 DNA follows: TGTGCCAGCAGCTTGGGATCGGCTTTCTTT.

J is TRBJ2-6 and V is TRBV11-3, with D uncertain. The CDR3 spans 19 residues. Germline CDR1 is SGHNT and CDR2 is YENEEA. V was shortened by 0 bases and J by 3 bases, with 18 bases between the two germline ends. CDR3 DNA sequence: TGTGCCAGCAGCTTAGATCGGGCGGTAGGAGTATATGGGGCCAACGTCCTGACTTTC. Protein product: CASSLDRAVGVYGANVLTF.